Shown below are 28 T cell receptor beta chains from a single sample sequenced in a study of T cell responses to AZD1222 COVID-19 vaccine. The protocol was immunoSEQ multiplex PCR, while the TCRdb copy is restricted to in-frame clones and leaves out a portion. This table holds 150,000 to 200,000 clones, about 90% found once. Sequencing used peripheral blood, obtained 28 days after the second dose of the MenACWY control vaccine. These receptors all come from an adult who received the MenACWY meningococcal vaccine as a control.

This chain uses TRBV9 with TRBJ2-5; D gene uncertain. The CDR3 is 11 residues long. V dropped 4 bases and J dropped 1 base, with 2 bases sitting between them. Germline V gives CDR1 SGDLS, CDR2 YYNGEE. Here the CDR3 DNA reads TGTGCCAGCAGCTCCCAAGAGACCCAGTACTTC. This translates into CASSSQETQYF.

V and J are TRBV7-2 and TRBJ2-7; TRBD1 matches 10 bases. Germline trimming cut 6 bases from V and 4 bases from J; bases unmatched to any gene: 6. Germline CDR1 SGHTA, CDR2 FQGNSA. This CDR3 is built from 14 residues. The CDR3 reads CASRLPGQGYEQYF. The CDR3 DNA reads TGTGCCAGCAGGTTGCCGGGACAGGGGTACGAGCAGTACTTC.

The chain couples TRBV19 to TRBJ2-2; 9 bases agree with TRBD1. V gave up 4 bases and J gave up 1 base; unmatched junction bases: 7. CDR3 length: 17 residues. CDR1 LNHDA and CDR2 SQIVND come from the germline V gene (reference sequence). For the CDR3, the DNA is TGTGCCAGTAGTACCCCCAGGACAGGGGAGAACACCGGGGAGCTGTTTTTT. Translating it yields CASSTPRTGENTGELFF.

The chain couples TRBV7-9 to TRBJ1-6; unclear D gene. Germline V gene data show CDR1 as SEHNR and CDR2 as FQNEAQ (reference sequence). The CDR3 extends over 13 amino acids. Trimming took 4 bases from V and 5 from J, leaving 6 bases between them. In nucleotides, the CDR3 is TGTGCCAGCAGCTCGGCGGATAATTCACCCCTCCACTTT. Encoded protein: CASSSADNSPLHF.

V is TRBV27 and J is TRBJ2-2, with 7 bases identical to TRBD2. There are 18 residues in the CDR3. The J segment lost 5 bases and the V segment lost 0 bases, leaving 12 bases of the junction unmatched. Germline lookup yields CDR1 MNHEY and CDR2 SMNVEV (reference sequence). CDR3 nucleotide sequence: TGTGCCAGCAGTTTATCGATAAGTTATTACGGGAGGACCGGGGAGCTGTTTTTT. This gives the protein CASSLSISYYGRTGELFF.

The chain has TRBV5-1 and TRBJ2-5; no definite D call. Trimming took 4 bases from V and 4 from J, leaving 11 bases between them. Germline CDR1 is SGHRS and CDR2 is YFSETQ. This CDR3 spans 13 amino acids. The CDR3 DNA follows: TGCGCCAGCAGCCCTCTCCCGGGAGAGACCCAGTACTTC. Translation: CASSPLPGETQYF.

This sequence joins TRBV18 and TRBJ2-7, with D possibly matching TRBD1 (6 bases). The germline V and J ends were trimmed by 6 bases and 0 bases, with 12 bases remaining between them. This CDR3 is 14 amino acids long. Per the germline V gene, CDR1 is KGHSH and CDR2 is LQKENI. The CDR3 loop is CASSPADSSYEQYF. Here the CDR3 DNA reads TGTGCCAGCTCGCCTGCGGACAGCTCCTACGAGCAGTACTTC.

This chain connects TRBV7-2 to TRBJ1-1; D is unresolved. Trimming pared 3 bases from V and 6 bases from J, leaving 11 bases between. The CDR3 is 13 residues long. In germline, CDR1 is SGHTA, CDR2 FQGNSA. Written as DNA, the CDR3 is TGTGCCAGCAGCTTTTGGGGAAAGGCTGAAGCTTTCTTT. This encodes CASSFWGKAEAFF.

The chain has TRBV19 and TRBJ1-5, with D hard to call. Per the germline V gene, CDR1 is LNHDA and CDR2 is SQIVND (reference sequence). The CDR3 has 15 residues. V gave up 3 bases and J gave up 0 bases, with 9 bases separating them. The CDR3 DNA follows: TGTGCCAGTAGTATTTCTTTGGGTAGCAATCAGCCCCAGCATTTT. Its translation is CASSISLGSNQPQHF.

The V call is TRBV16, the J call TRBJ1-6; tentative D call: TRBD1 (6 bases). This CDR3 spans 18 amino acids. CDR1 is KGHSY and CDR2 is FQNENV in the germline V gene. Deletions cut 4 bases from V and 9 bases from J, with 25 bases between. CDR3 protein: CASSLFPRRGRAGSPLHF. In nucleotides, the CDR3 is TGTGCCAGCAGCCTGTTCCCCCGGCGGGGGCGCGCGGGTTCACCCCTCCACTTT.

V is TRBV2 and J is TRBJ1-5, with 7 bases identical to TRBD1. The V gene end was trimmed by 0 bases and the J gene end by 0 bases; junction bases not matched to a gene: 11. Per the germline V gene, CDR1 is SNHLY and CDR2 is FYNNEI. The CDR3 length is 19 residues. The CDR3 sequence: CASSEALREWTGSNQPQHF. DNA of the CDR3: TGTGCCAGCAGTGAAGCGCTTCGGGAATGGACAGGTAGCAATCAGCCCCAGCATTTT.

The chain couples TRBV7-8 to TRBJ1-4, with D maybe TRBD1 (6 bases). There are 16 residues in the CDR3. CDR1 and CDR2 from the germline V gene are SGHVS and FQNEAQ. V lost 5 bases and J 7 bases, leaving 20 bases between the germline ends. The CDR3 DNA reads TGTGCCAGCAGCCGGGGCCACGGGGGCGCCGGTGAAAAACTGTTTTTT. Amino acid sequence: CASSRGHGGAGEKLFF.

The V and J genes are TRBV3-1 (or the pseudogene TRBV3-2) and TRBJ2-7; TRBD2 might be the D (5 bases). Looked up from germline, CDR1 is LGHDT and CDR2 is YNNKEL (reference sequence). The CDR3 totals 15 residues. Trimming took 4 bases from V and 9 from J, leaving 22 bases between them. The CDR3 DNA reads TGTGCCAGCAGCCCTAGTGAATACGGCCCCGGAGGGCAGTACTTC. Translating gives CASSPSEYGPGGQYF.

The genes are TRBV14 and TRBJ1-6; D ambiguous. Trimming took 0 bases from V and 10 from J, leaving 19 bases between them. The CDR3 has 17 amino acids. Germline V gene lookup returns CDR1 SGHDN and CDR2 FVKESK. CDR3 residues: CASSQDLAIRILSPLHF. The CDR3 DNA sequence: TGTGCCAGCAGCCAAGATCTCGCCATTAGAATTCTCTCACCCCTCCACTTT.

This sequence joins TRBV24-1 and TRBJ2-7; D might be TRBD1 or TRBD2, each matching 6 bases. Germline assignment: CDR1 KGHDR and CDR2 SFDVKD. The CDR3 is made up of 13 amino acids. The germline V and J ends were trimmed by 7 bases and 4 bases, with 13 bases remaining between them. The CDR3 spells CATRSQGGYEQYF. The CDR3 bases are TGTGCCACCAGATCCCAAGGGGGGTACGAGCAGTACTTC.

V usage is TRBV6-5 and J usage is TRBJ1-6; D might be TRBD1 (5 bases). The CDR3 consists of 15 residues. CDR1 and CDR2 (germline): MNHEY, SVGAGI. Trimming removed 5 bases at V and 8 bases at J, with 16 bases between. The CDR3 DNA follows: TGTGCCAGCAGTCGGGAGTCGGGGCAACATTCACCCCTCCACTTT. This translates into CASSRESGQHSPLHF.

This clone was counted once. The chain combines TRBV5-1 with TRBJ1-1; 7 bases agree with TRBD1. After removal of 2 bases from V and 5 bases from J, the junction contained 3 bases not matched to a gene. The CDR3 totals 13 residues. CDR1 is SGHRS, CDR2 YFSETQ, per germline. The CDR3 DNA is TGCGCCAGCAGCTTAACAGGGGAAACTGAAGCTTTCTTT. Encoded protein: CASSLTGETEAFF.

V and J are TRBV28 and TRBJ2-7; the match to TRBD1 covers 9 bases. The CDR3 is made up of 15 amino acids. Unmatched junction bases numbered 5, after V lost 2 bases and J lost 3 bases. CDR1 is MDHEN and CDR2 is SYDVKM in the germline V gene. This CDR3 is CASSLEETGGYEQYF. CDR3 sequence (DNA): TGTGCCAGCAGTTTAGAGGAGACAGGGGGCTACGAGCAGTACTTC.

This clone was seen only once. The chain has TRBV11-2 and TRBJ1-2; the D is unclear. CDR1 and CDR2 from the germline V gene are SGHAT and FQNNGV. This CDR3 has 11 amino acids. The germline V and J ends were trimmed by 5 bases and 4 bases, with 5 bases remaining between them. The CDR3 loop reads CASSPTYGYTF. The DNA for the CDR3 is TGTGCCAGCAGCCCCACCTATGGCTACACCTTC.

This clone was seen only once. This chain connects TRBV6-5 to TRBJ1-1; a weak D match, TRBD1 (5 bases). Trimming shortened V by 5 bases and J by 1 base, and 14 bases separated the two germline ends. The CDR3 length is 15 residues. Per germline, CDR1 MNHEY and CDR2 SVGAGI. The CDR3 reads CASSQRTTGNTEAFF. In nucleotides, the CDR3 is TGTGCCAGCAGTCAAAGAACCACAGGGAACACTGAAGCTTTCTTT.

This sequence joins TRBV10-3 and TRBJ2-2; 9 bases agree with TRBD2. V lost 6 bases to trimming and J lost 2 bases; unmatched junction nucleotides: 7. Germline CDR1 is ENHRY and CDR2 is SYGVKD. CDR3 length: 16 residues. In DNA form, the CDR3 reads TGTGCCATCAGCCGCCTAGCGGGATCTAACACCGGGGAGCTGTTTTTT. Translating gives CAISRLAGSNTGELFF.

V and J are TRBV19 and TRBJ1-1, with no clear D. The V end lost 5 bases, the J end lost 0 bases, and 4 bases lay between the germline ends. This CDR3 spans 12 amino acids. Germline V gene lookup returns CDR1 LNHDA and CDR2 SQIVND (reference sequence). This chain's CDR3 is CASSVMNTEAFF. As DNA, the CDR3 is TGTGCCAGTAGTGTTATGAACACTGAAGCTTTCTTT.

This clone has only a few counts. The chain couples TRBV7-3 to TRBJ2-7; TRBD1 matches at 10 bases. V was clipped by 5 bases and J by 4 bases; unmatched bases: 8. Per germline, CDR1 SGHTA and CDR2 FQGTGA. The CDR3 is made up of 15 amino acids. The CDR3 loop is CASSTTGTGAYEQYF. The CDR3 DNA reads as TGTGCCAGCAGCACTACCGGGACAGGGGCGTACGAGCAGTACTTC.

The rearrangement joins TRBV5-6 to TRBJ2-2, with 8 bases matching TRBD2. J was trimmed by 4 bases and V by 3 bases; bases with no gene match: 8. This CDR3 is 16 amino acids long. The germline gives CDR1 SGHDT, CDR2 YYEEEE. Written as DNA, the CDR3 is TGTGCCAGCAGCTCGGGACTAGTCCGGGGCACCGGGGAGCTGTTTTTT. It yields the protein CASSSGLVRGTGELFF.

This clone was picked up one time. The V and J genes are TRBV7-3 and TRBJ1-5, with D unclear. V shed 5 bases and J shed 6 bases, with 17 bases lying between them. Per germline, CDR1 SGHTA and CDR2 FQGTGA. This CDR3 has 15 amino acids. For the CDR3, the DNA is TGTGCCAGCAGCCCCGGGCAGGTTTGGTCTCAGCCCCAGCATTTT. Translating it yields CASSPGQVWSQPQHF.

This clone was found a few times. The chain carries TRBV7-9 and TRBJ1-1, with a tentative D call TRBD1 (6 bases). CDR1 SEHNR and CDR2 FQNEAQ come from the germline V gene (reference sequence). Between the trimmed V and J ends, which lost 7 bases and 1 base, there was a span of 10 bases. The CDR3 loop spans 13 amino acids. The CDR3 protein is CASKIQGNTEAFF. The CDR3 nucleotides are TGTGCCAGCAAGATACAGGGGAACACTGAAGCTTTCTTT.

The V and J genes are TRBV27 and TRBJ1-2, with 7 bases identical to TRBD1. Germline V lookup: CDR1 MNHEY, CDR2 SMNVEV (reference sequence). The junction had 2 bases not matched to a gene; V was cut back by 2 bases and J by 5 bases. The CDR3 is 13 residues long. The CDR3 is CASSLEGAYGYTF. The CDR3 DNA reads as TGTGCCAGCAGTTTAGAGGGGGCGTATGGCTACACCTTC.

V gene TRBV4-1 combines with J gene TRBJ1-4, with D maybe TRBD1 (5 bases). CDR1 MGHRA and CDR2 YSYEKL come from the germline V gene. CDR3 length equals 16 residues. The V end lost 0 bases, the J end lost 7 bases, and 15 bases lay between the germline ends. The CDR3 sequence: CASSQDPAGTVEKLFF. As DNA, the CDR3 is TGCGCCAGCAGCCAAGACCCGGCGGGGACGGTTGAAAAACTGTTTTTT.